The 18 T cell receptor beta chains below all came from one sample that was sequenced in a study of beta chain features in type 1 diabetes. Reverse transcribing all isolated RNA meant expressed TCRB transcripts were sequenced. Assay used: immunoSEQ multiplex PCR; TCRdb lists only in-frame clones, some missing. The sample shows around 300,000 clones, 11% to 15% of them seen only once. What was sequenced was central memory CD4+ T cells from blood. Receptors originate from a man younger than 45 in good health.

The rearrangement links TRBV9 to TRBJ2-3; D might be TRBD2 (7 bases). In germline, CDR1 is SGDLS, CDR2 YYNGEE. V was pared by 1 base and J by 5 bases, with 14 bases between. This CDR3 spans 15 amino acids. CDR3 region: CASSVSGGGIDTQYF. In nucleotides, the CDR3 is TGTGCCAGCAGCGTATCGGGGGGCGGGATAGATACGCAGTATTTT.

This clone turned up a few times. This rearrangement joins TRBV2 to TRBJ1-5; possible D gene TRBD1, 5 bases. The germline gives CDR1 SNHLY, CDR2 FYNNEI. V lost 4 bases, J lost 6 bases, and 13 bases lay in between. This CDR3 comprises 14 residues. In DNA form, the CDR3 reads TGTGCCAGCAGTGGGGGAGGGGCGAGTCAGCCCCAGCATTTT. It yields the protein CASSGGGASQPQHF.

This clone was counted only a few times. This rearrangement joins TRBV9 to TRBJ2-2, with D possibly TRBD1 on 7 matching bases. From germline, CDR1 is SGDLS and CDR2 YYNGEE. V dropped 4 bases and J dropped 5 bases, with 18 bases sitting between them. This CDR3 is built from 16 residues. The CDR3 DNA follows: TGTGCCAGCAGCCCAAACAAGGGGGCGGGGACCGGGGAGCTGTTTTTT. Translating gives CASSPNKGAGTGELFF.

The V call is TRBV5-4, the J call TRBJ1-1, with 12 bases that match TRBD1. The germline gives CDR1 SGHNT, CDR2 YYREEE (reference sequence). The CDR3 spans 17 residues. The ends lost 1 base at V and 1 base at J; junction bases unmatched: 5. The DNA of the CDR3 is TGTGCCAGCAGCTTGTTCGGGACAGGGGGCCCGAACACTGAAGCTTTCTTT. This gives the protein CASSLFGTGGPNTEAFF.

This clone appeared a few times. V usage is TRBV19 and J usage is TRBJ2-3; D is ambiguous. V lost 1 base to trimming and J lost 5 bases, with 7 bases between them. CDR3 length: 13 residues. The germline gives CDR1 LNHDA, CDR2 SQIVND (reference sequence). The CDR3: CASSIGRLDTQYF. The CDR3 bases are TGTGCCAGTAGTATAGGAAGGTTAGATACGCAGTATTTT.

This clone has ten or more counts. Other DNA variants within this sample encode the same CDR3. The chain carries TRBV28 and TRBJ1-5, with 7 bases fitting TRBD1. V was clipped by 3 bases and J by 2 bases; unmatched bases: 1. Germline assignment: CDR1 MDHEN and CDR2 SYDVKM. The CDR3 length is 14 residues. The DNA for the CDR3 is TGTGCCAGCAGTTTCGGGACAGGCAATCAGCCCCAGCATTTT. Translating it yields CASSFGTGNQPQHF.

CDR3 in amino acids: CASSESGWDQGDTQYF. The CDR3 coding sequence is TGCGCCAGCAGTGAGTCCGGTTGGGACCAGGGAGATACGCAGTATTTT. V gene TRBV10-1 combines with J gene TRBJ2-3; either TRBD1 or TRBD2 may fit D (5 bases each). Between the trimmed V and J ends, which lost 0 bases and 5 bases, there was a span of 15 bases. Germline assignment: CDR1 WNHNN and CDR2 SYGVQD (reference sequence). CDR3 length: 16 residues.

Here the CDR3 reads CASSLGGRGDQSYEQYF. As DNA, the CDR3 is TGTGCCAGCAGCTTGGGTGGGCGGGGGGACCAATCCTACGAGCAGTACTTC. The chain joins TRBV5-4 to TRBJ2-5; 8 bases are shared with TRBD2. The J call may not be correct, given that the DNA end is closer to TRBJ2-7. The CDR3 spans 17 residues. Germline values: CDR1 SGHNT, CDR2 YYREEE (reference sequence).

This clone turned up a few times. The gene calls are TRBV5-6 and TRBJ2-5; possibly TRBD2 for D (5 bases). The CDR3 length is 15 residues. Trimming took off 1 base at V and 5 bases at J, with 15 bases between the two ends. Germline assignment: CDR1 SGHDT and CDR2 YYEEEE. The CDR3 is CASSLPNGRGETQYF. As DNA, the CDR3 is TGTGCCAGCAGCTTGCCTAACGGGCGCGGGGAGACCCAGTACTTC. The variable domain in full, with the rest retrieved from reference TRBV5-6 and TRBJ2-5, is DAGVTQSPTHLIKTRGQQVTLRCSPKSGHDTVSWYQQALGQGPQFIFQYYEEEERQRGNFPDRFSGHQFPNYSSELNVNALLLGDSALYLCASSLPNGRGETQYFGPGTRLLVL.

This clone has ten or more counts. The chain joins TRBV19 to TRBJ2-1; D may be TRBD2 (6 bases). V lost 10 bases and J lost 5, with 18 bases in between. The CDR3 totals 14 residues. Germline V lookup: CDR1 LNHDA, CDR2 SQIVND (reference sequence). The CDR3 is CATKTGDLNNEQFF. The CDR3 coding sequence is TGTGCCACCAAGACGGGGGACTTGAACAATGAGCAGTTCTTC.

The CDR3 spells CASSQGGQNQPQHF. The CDR3 DNA is TGTGCCAGCAGCCAAGGGGGTCAAAATCAGCCCCAGCATTTT. The chain joins TRBV4-2 to TRBJ1-5, with unresolved D. V was pared by 1 base and J by 4 bases, with 8 bases between. Looked up from germline, CDR1 is LGHNA and CDR2 is YNFKEQ. The CDR3 totals 14 residues.

As concerns this clone: Additional DNA sequences in this sample encode the identical CDR3. The chain joins TRBV28 to TRBJ1-2; D might be TRBD1 (6 bases). The CDR3 runs to 14 residues. Looked up from germline, CDR1 is MDHEN and CDR2 is SYDVKM. V lost 3 bases and J lost 2, with 10 bases in between. The CDR3 region is CASSLGAGNYGYTF. CDR3 DNA: TGTGCCAGCAGTTTGGGGGCCGGGAACTATGGCTACACCTTC.

A few counts support this clone. The J gene is TRBJ2-1, the V gene TRBV12-5, with D unresolved. The CDR3 sequence is 12 residues long. Germline lookup yields CDR1 LGHNT and CDR2 FRNRAP. Trimming took off 2 bases at V and 5 bases at J, with 4 bases between the two ends. CDR3 in DNA: TGTGCTAGTGGTTTGATGAACAATGAGCAGTTCTTC. Its protein is CASGLMNNEQFF. Full variable domain (missing parts from reference TRBV12-5 and TRBJ2-1): DARVTQTPRHKVTEMGQEVTMRCQPILGHNTVFWYRQTMMQGLELLAYFRNRAPLDDSGMPKDRFSAEMPDATLATLKIQPSEPRDSAVYFCASGLMNNEQFFGPGTRLTVL.

The rearrangement joins TRBV7-9 to TRBJ1-3; no reliable D call. Germline lookup yields CDR1 SEHNR and CDR2 FQNEAQ (reference sequence). CDR3 length: 16 amino acids. Trimming shortened V by 1 base and J by 2 bases, and 12 bases separated the two germline ends. In nucleotides, the CDR3 is TGTGCCAGCAGCTTAGAACGGTCCGGCCCTGGAAACACCATATATTTT. It codes for CASSLERSGPGNTIYF.

The rearrangement links TRBV10-3 to TRBJ2-3; a possible D gene is TRBD1 (6 bases). Between the trimmed V and J ends, which lost 3 bases and 0 bases, there was a span of 10 bases. The germline V gene has CDR1 ENHRY and CDR2 SYGVKD. This CDR3 is built from 15 residues. CDR3 nucleotide sequence: TGTGCCATCAGTGATTTAGGACAGAGCACAGATACGCAGTATTTT. Protein product: CAISDLGQSTDTQYF.

The chain joins TRBV2 to TRBJ2-3, with D maybe TRBD2 (5 bases). The V end lost 5 bases, the J end lost 2 bases, and 14 bases lay between the germline ends. The CDR3 is 15 amino acids. CDR1 SNHLY and CDR2 FYNNEI come from the germline V gene. CDR3 sequence (DNA): TGTGCCAGCAGTCCCGCGGGCGTGATCACAGATACGCAGTATTTT. Translation: CASSPAGVITDTQYF.

The V gene is TRBV19, the J gene TRBJ2-7, with D perhaps matching TRBD1 or TRBD2 (5 bases each). The V end lost 7 bases, the J end lost 0 bases, and 10 bases lay between the germline ends. CDR3 size: 13 residues. CDR1 and CDR2 (germline): LNHDA, SQIVND (reference sequence). This CDR3 reads CASMSGRSYEQYF. The CDR3 nucleotides are TGTGCCAGTATGTCGGGGCGCTCCTACGAGCAGTACTTC.

In this sample, this clone turned up many times. This chain uses TRBV5-1 with TRBJ1-5, with D maybe TRBD1 (5 bases). Trimming took off 4 bases at V and 3 bases at J, with 14 bases between the two ends. This CDR3 has 15 residues. CDR1 SGHRS and CDR2 YFSETQ come from the germline V gene. For the CDR3, the DNA is TGCGCCAGCAGCGGGGACGGAAGATCCAATCAGCCCCAGCATTTT. It codes for CASSGDGRSNQPQHF.